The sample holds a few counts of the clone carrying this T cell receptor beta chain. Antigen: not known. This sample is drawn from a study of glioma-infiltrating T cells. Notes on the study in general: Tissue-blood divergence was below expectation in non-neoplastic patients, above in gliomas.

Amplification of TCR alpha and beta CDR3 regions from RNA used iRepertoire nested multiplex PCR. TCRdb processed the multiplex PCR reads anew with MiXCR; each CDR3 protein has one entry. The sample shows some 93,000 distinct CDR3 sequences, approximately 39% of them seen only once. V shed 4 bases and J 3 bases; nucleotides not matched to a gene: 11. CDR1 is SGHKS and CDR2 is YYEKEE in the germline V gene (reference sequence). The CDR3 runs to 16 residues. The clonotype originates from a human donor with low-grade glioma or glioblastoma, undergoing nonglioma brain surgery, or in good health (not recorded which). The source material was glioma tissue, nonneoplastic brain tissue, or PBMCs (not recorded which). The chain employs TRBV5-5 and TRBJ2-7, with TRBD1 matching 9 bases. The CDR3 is CASSLRTGTGSYEQYF. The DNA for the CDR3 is TGTGCCAGCAGCCTTAGAACCGGGACAGGGAGCTACGAGCAGTACTTC. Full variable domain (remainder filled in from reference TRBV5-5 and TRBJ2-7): DAGVTQSPTHLIKTRGQQVTLRCSPISGHKSVSWYQQVLGQGPQFIFQYYEKEERGRGNFPDRFSARQFPNYSSELNVNALLLGDSALYLCASSLRTGTGSYEQYFGPGTRLTVT.